These 19 T cell receptor beta chains came from one sample sequenced in a study of beta chain features in type 1 diabetes. The investigators reverse transcribed all of the isolated RNA, so they sequenced expressed TCRB transcripts. Produced via immunoSEQ multiplex PCR; TCRdb's table is partial and in-frame only. The sample has 350,000 to 450,000 clones, approximately 13% seen once; the top ten hold about 0.034%. Sequencing was done on a sample of naive CD4+ T cells from blood. The origin of the receptors is a young man in good health.

This clone turned up a few times. This rearrangement joins TRBV28 to TRBJ2-7, with D tentatively TRBD2 (5 bases). V dropped 4 bases and J dropped 5 bases, with 12 bases sitting between them. Germline CDR1 MDHEN, CDR2 SYDVKM. The CDR3 is 13 amino acids. In DNA, the CDR3 is TGTGCCAGCAGTTCAATTTTCGGGGACGAGCAGTACGTC. Its translation: CASSSIFGDEQYV.

This clone has just a few counts. The V call is TRBV6-5, the J call TRBJ2-1; 8 bases are a match to TRBD2. This CDR3 region has 15 residues. Unmatched junction bases numbered 14, after V lost 7 bases and J lost 9 bases. Germline V gene data show CDR1 as MNHEY and CDR2 as SVGAGI. CDR3 in amino acids: CASTQGSGMTGEQFF. Here the CDR3 DNA reads TGTGCCAGCACCCAGGGTAGCGGGATGACGGGTGAGCAGTTCTTC.

This chain connects TRBV4-1 to TRBJ2-2; tentative D call: TRBD2 (5 bases). V was shortened by 1 base and J by 0 bases, with 12 bases between the two germline ends. This CDR3 contains 17 residues. Germline CDR1 MGHRA, CDR2 YSYEKL. The CDR3 region is CASSQGSRRANTGELFF. CDR3 sequence (DNA): TGCGCCAGCAGCCAAGGGAGTCGGCGGGCGAACACCGGGGAGCTGTTTTTT.

The chain joins TRBV7-2 to TRBJ2-3; 7 bases are a match to TRBD1. The junction had 6 bases not matched to a gene; V was cut back by 0 bases and J by 0 bases. Germline loops: CDR1 SGHTA, CDR2 FQGNSA. CDR3 length: 17 amino acids. Here the CDR3 DNA reads TGTGCCAGCAGCTTAGCCTGGACAGGTCCTAGCACAGATACGCAGTATTTT. The encoded protein is CASSLAWTGPSTDTQYF.

The J gene is TRBJ2-1, the V gene TRBV11-2; D is tentatively TRBD1 or TRBD2 (6 bases each). The V end lost 2 bases, the J end lost 0 bases, and 14 bases lay between the germline ends. The germline gives CDR1 SGHAT, CDR2 FQNNGV. CDR3 length: 17 residues. CDR3 sequence reads: CASSLRGAMSSYNEQFF. For the CDR3, the DNA is TGTGCCAGCAGCTTAAGGGGGGCGATGAGCTCCTACAATGAGCAGTTCTTC.

In this sample, this clone turned up a few times. V usage is TRBV4-3 and J usage is TRBJ1-1; D uncertain. This CDR3 region has 15 residues. Germline CDR1 and CDR2: LGHNA and YSLEER. Trimming removed 1 base from V and 5 bases from J, with 14 bases in between. CDR3 sequence: CASSQAPGGKTEAFF. The CDR3 DNA sequence: TGCGCCAGCAGCCAAGCTCCGGGAGGAAAAACTGAAGCTTTCTTT.

The rearrangement joins TRBV9 to TRBJ2-3, with D uncertain. There are 14 residues in the CDR3. Germline values: CDR1 SGDLS, CDR2 YYNGEE. V gave up 0 bases and J gave up 3 bases, with 8 bases separating them. The CDR3 region has the DNA TGTGCCAGCAGCGTAGTAGTCGGGACAGATACGCAGTATTTT. This gives the protein CASSVVVGTDTQYF.

This clone appeared a few times. The chain couples TRBV2 to TRBJ2-3; D may match TRBD1 or TRBD2 (5 bases each). CDR3 size: 13 residues. The V gene lost 6 bases and the J gene lost 0 bases, with 7 bases spanning the gap. The germline V gene has CDR1 SNHLY and CDR2 FYNNEI. CDR3 amino acids: CASSGASTDTQYF. The CDR3 region has the DNA TGTGCCAGCAGCGGGGCCAGCACAGATACGCAGTATTTT. Combining the CDR3 with reference TRBV2 and TRBJ2-3 gives the whole variable domain EPEVTQTPSHQVTQMGQEVILRCVPISNHLYFYWYRQILGQKVEFLVSFYNNEISEKSEIFDDQFSVERPDGSNFTLKIRSTKLEDSAMYFCASSGASTDTQYFGPGTRLTVL.

V gene TRBV14 combines with J gene TRBJ2-5, with D unclear. The CDR3 runs 13 residues. The germline gives CDR1 SGHDN, CDR2 FVKESK. Trimming pared 8 bases from V and 2 bases from J, leaving 12 bases between. CDR3 nucleotide sequence: TGTGCCAGCTCCGGAGCGTATCAAGAGACCCAGTACTTC. It specifies CASSGAYQETQYF.

The chain joins TRBV4-1 to TRBJ1-6; no clear D gene. CDR3 length equals 17 residues. V shed 4 bases and J shed 0 bases, with 13 bases lying between them. Germline V gene data show CDR1 as MGHRA and CDR2 as YSYEKL. The CDR3 sequence: CASSPADGSSYNSPLHF. CDR3 in DNA: TGCGCCAGCAGCCCAGCGGACGGGAGCTCCTATAATTCACCCCTCCACTTT.

There are a few counts of this clone. Other DNA sequences of this sample code for an identical CDR3. The V call is TRBV29-1, the J call TRBJ1-1, with unresolved D. V lost 4 bases and J lost 1, with 4 bases in between. Germline CDR1 SQVTM, CDR2 ANQGSEA. This CDR3 has 11 residues. The CDR3, as DNA: TGCAGCGTTGGACGGAACACTGAAGCTTTCTTT. As protein: CSVGRNTEAFF.

This chain connects TRBV20-1 to TRBJ2-1; D is uncertain. The CDR3 is 11 amino acids. Trimming took off 0 bases at V and 8 bases at J, with 5 bases between the two ends. CDR1 and CDR2 (germline): DFQATT, SNEGSKA (reference sequence). The CDR3 sequence: CSARDGHEQFF. The CDR3 DNA is TGCAGTGCTAGAGACGGCCATGAGCAGTTCTTC.

The rearrangement links TRBV10-3 to TRBJ1-1; D unresolved. The CDR3 runs 13 residues. Trimming left V 2 bases short and J 1 base short, with 5 bases between. From germline, CDR1 is ENHRY and CDR2 SYGVKD. The CDR3 spells CAISENPNTEAFF. The DNA of the CDR3 is TGTGCCATCAGTGAGAACCCGAACACTGAAGCTTTCTTT.

The chain uses TRBV6-4 and TRBJ2-7, with 10 bases matching TRBD2. There are 14 residues in the CDR3. After removal of 6 bases from V and 5 bases from J, the junction contained 7 bases not matched to a gene. In germline, CDR1 is MRHNA, CDR2 SNTAGT. This chain's CDR3 is CASSLRLAGDEQYV. In nucleotides, the CDR3 is TGTGCCAGCAGCCTAAGGCTAGCGGGAGACGAGCAGTACGTC.

The chain is built from TRBV5-1 and TRBJ2-3, with 8 nucleotides matching TRBD1. Trimming cost V 4 bases and J 4 bases; bases outside gene matches: 5. CDR1 and CDR2 (germline): SGHRS, YFSETQ. The CDR3 is made up of 14 amino acids. CDR3: CASSKKTGADTQYF. CDR3 DNA: TGCGCCAGCAGCAAGAAGACAGGGGCAGATACGCAGTATTTT.

The chain employs TRBV4-3 and TRBJ1-1; unclear D gene. CDR1 and CDR2 (germline): LGHNA, YSLEER. Trimming removed 0 bases at V and 0 bases at J, with 8 bases between. The CDR3 has 15 residues. CDR3 sequence reads: CASSQESLLNTEAFF. The CDR3 nucleotides are TGCGCCAGCAGCCAAGAAAGCCTGCTGAACACTGAAGCTTTCTTT.

The sample holds a few counts of this clone. The J gene is TRBJ1-2, the V gene TRBV5-1, with D tentatively TRBD1 (5 bases). Per germline, CDR1 SGHRS and CDR2 YFSETQ. The V end was cut by 5 bases, the J end by 8 bases, with 10 bases between. This CDR3 has 11 residues. The CDR3 DNA reads as TGCGCCAGCAGGGAGGGGCCCGGCTACACCTTC. Protein: CASREGPGYTF.

This clone was seen more than once but under ten times. The CDR3 nucleotides are TGTGCCAGCAGCTCACCGTTACTAGCGGGAGGACCAAATACCCTAGATACGCAGTATTTT. This codes for CASSSPLLAGGPNTLDTQYF. The rearrangement joins TRBV13 to TRBJ2-3; 12 positions agree with TRBD2. The V segment lost 4 bases and the J segment 5 bases; nucleotides outside the gene matches: 19. The CDR3 contains 20 residues. Germline CDR1 reads PRHDT; CDR2 reads FYEKMQ (reference sequence).

A few counts support this clone. The rearrangement links TRBV7-9 to TRBJ2-7; no definite D call. The germline V and J ends were trimmed by 1 base and 1 base, with 11 bases remaining between them. The CDR3 is made up of 15 amino acids. Germline lookup yields CDR1 SEHNR and CDR2 FQNEAQ (reference sequence). CDR3 nucleotide sequence: TGTGCCAGCAGCTTAGAGGCCCTTGGATCCTACGAGCAGTACTTC. Translation: CASSLEALGSYEQYF.